This TCR beta chain was captured in a study of shared clonotypes between healthy human individuals. Trimming took 6 bases from V and 7 from J; bases not matched to a gene: 12. The CDR3 runs to 15 residues. The germline V gene has CDR1 MNHNS and CDR2 SASEGT. Assay: immunoSEQ multiplex PCR; the TCRdb copy retains only in-frame clones and omits some. The sample holds millions of clones, approximately 94% seen once. The TCR originated in a man between 18 and 35 years old in good health. The specimen was naive CD4+ T cells sorted from blood. The subset denotes: CD45RA+ positively selected. The chain combines TRBV6-1 with TRBJ2-1, with 7 bases aligning to TRBD2. The DNA of the CDR3 is TGTGCCAGCAGAGACCGGCGGGAGATGGGAAATGAGCAGTTCTTC. Translation: CASRDRREMGNEQFF.